These 25 T cell receptor beta chains were all obtained from the same sample, sequenced in a study of T cells in narcolepsy. Libraries were prepared by immunoSEQ multiplex PCR; TCRdb keeps only in-frame clonotypes and omits some of them. The sample has over 25,000 clones, about 89% seen once. The material sequenced was CD45RA- memory CD4+ T cells from PBMCs. The source of these receptors is a human donor with narcolepsy.

This sequence joins TRBV6-5 and TRBJ1-2; D ambiguous. Germline loops: CDR1 MNHEY, CDR2 SVGAGI. The V gene lost 5 bases and the J gene lost 7 bases, with 8 bases spanning the gap. The CDR3 sequence is 11 residues long. The CDR3 loop is CASSPPGGYTF. In nucleotides, the CDR3 is TGTGCCAGCAGTCCCCCTGGTGGCTACACCTTC.

This chain joins TRBV20-1 and TRBJ2-1; D is ambiguous. This CDR3 region has 10 residues. Germline loops: CDR1 DFQATT, CDR2 SNEGSKA (reference sequence). This CDR3 is CSGWRNEQFF. The DNA of the CDR3 is TGCAGCGGTTGGCGAAATGAGCAGTTCTTC.

V gene TRBV29-1 combines with J gene TRBJ1-3; the D is unclear. Trimming removed 5 bases from V and 0 bases from J, with 5 bases in between. CDR1 is SQVTM, CDR2 ANQGSEA, per germline. The CDR3 is made up of 12 amino acids. The CDR3 region is CSVKNSGNTIYF. The CDR3 nucleotides are TGCAGCGTTAAAAACTCTGGAAACACCATATATTTT.

This chain links TRBV5-1 with TRBJ2-1; TRBD1 is a possible D gene (8 bases). With 3 bases removed from V and 1 base from J, the gap between germline ends came to 14 bases. Germline V gives CDR1 SGHRS, CDR2 YFSETQ. The CDR3 is made up of 16 amino acids. In DNA form, the CDR3 reads TGCGCCAGCAGCTCGACACAGGGGGGGTCCTACAATGAGCAGTTCTTC. This translates into CASSSTQGGSYNEQFF.

This clone appeared a single time. This chain joins TRBV6-1 and TRBJ2-5; D not resolved. The CDR3 runs 15 residues. Trimming removed 2 bases from V and 7 bases from J, with 17 bases in between. The V gene's germline CDR1 is MNHNS and CDR2 SASEGT. CDR3 loop: CASSEWRSEVGTQYF. The CDR3 DNA is TGTGCCAGCAGTGAATGGCGAAGCGAAGTTGGGACCCAGTACTTC.

The chain combines TRBV5-1 with TRBJ2-1, with TRBD1 identical over 9 bases. V trimming: 2 bases; J trimming: 8 bases; junction bases outside the gene matches: 5. CDR3 length equals 14 residues. Germline CDR1 is SGHRS and CDR2 is YFSETQ. Written as DNA, the CDR3 is TGCGCCAGCAGCTTACAGGGGGCCGGGGATGAGCAGTTCTTC. It yields the protein CASSLQGAGDEQFF.

The sample holds one count of this clone. The rearrangement joins TRBV16 to TRBJ2-1, with 11 bases fitting TRBD2. Germline V gives CDR1 KGHSY, CDR2 FQNENV. The V segment lost 4 bases and the J segment 4 bases; nucleotides outside the gene matches: 3. CDR3 size: 15 residues. CDR3 in amino acids: CASSLTSGGYNEQFF. The CDR3 DNA sequence: TGTGCCAGCAGCCTTACTAGCGGGGGTTACAATGAGCAGTTCTTC.

This clone was seen a single time. The gene calls are TRBV7-6 and TRBJ1-5; possibly TRBD1 for D (6 bases). The germline CDR1 and CDR2 sequences are SGHVS and FNYEAQ. The CDR3 runs to 16 residues. Trimming took off 4 bases at V and 1 base at J, with 14 bases between the two ends. The CDR3 loop reads CASSSGGSSSNQPQHF. In DNA form, the CDR3 reads TGTGCCAGCAGCTCGGGGGGCAGTTCGAGCAATCAGCCCCAGCATTTT.

The J gene is TRBJ1-2, the V gene TRBV5-1; a weak D match, TRBD1 (6 bases). Germline V gene sequence: CDR1 SGHRS, CDR2 YFSETQ. The CDR3 is made up of 15 amino acids. Trimming took 4 bases from V and 6 from J, leaving 19 bases between them. CDR3: CASSATAGQLNGYTF. The CDR3 DNA reads as TGCGCCAGCAGCGCGACCGCAGGACAGCTAAATGGCTACACCTTC.

This clone was observed a few times. The gene calls are TRBV7-9 and TRBJ2-7; TRBD1 might be the D (5 bases). The CDR3 runs to 16 residues. The germline V and J ends were trimmed by 1 base and 3 bases, with 16 bases remaining between them. Germline V gene lookup returns CDR1 SEHNR and CDR2 FQNEAQ (reference sequence). CDR3 in amino acids: CASSLEGQGSNYEQYF. DNA for the CDR3: TGTGCCAGCAGCTTAGAGGGGCAAGGTAGTAACTACGAGCAGTACTTC.

In nucleotides, the CDR3 is TGTGCCAGCAGTGAAAAAGTTTCCCGACTTCTGGGGGAAAAACTGTTTTTT. This translates into CASSEKVSRLLGEKLFF. V and J are TRBV6-1 and TRBJ1-4; no clear D. The CDR3 is 17 residues long. Trimming stripped 2 bases from V and 8 bases from J, with 21 bases between. CDR1 and CDR2 (germline): MNHNS, SASEGT.

This clone came up a few times. The chain carries TRBV5-1 and TRBJ2-3, with 7 bases fitting TRBD1. The CDR3 has 15 residues. V lost 5 bases, J lost 0 bases, and 6 bases stayed unmatched. CDR1 and CDR2 (germline): SGHRS, YFSETQ. CDR3 region: CASRPGQTSTDTQYF. The CDR3, as DNA: TGCGCCAGCAGACCGGGACAGACAAGCACAGATACGCAGTATTTT.

The CDR3 is CASSYRADRGQETQYF. DNA for the CDR3: TGTGCCAGCAGCTATCGGGCAGACAGGGGGCAAGAGACCCAGTACTTC. The chain recombines TRBV7-9 with TRBJ2-5; 9 bases line up with TRBD1. Per the germline V gene, CDR1 is SEHNR and CDR2 is FQNEAQ (reference sequence). The trim removed 4 bases at V and 2 bases at J, leaving 8 bases unmatched. The CDR3 totals 16 residues.

This rearrangement joins TRBV7-6 to TRBJ2-5; no firm D call. Germline CDR1 reads SGHVS; CDR2 reads FNYEAQ. This CDR3 is 15 amino acids long. With 0 bases removed from V and 4 bases from J, the gap between germline ends came to 12 bases. The CDR3 sequence is CASSLAPDTGETQYF. The CDR3 DNA reads TGTGCCAGCAGCTTAGCGCCTGACACGGGAGAGACCCAGTACTTC.

This rearrangement joins TRBV2 to TRBJ2-2, with D uncertain. V shed 6 bases and J shed 8 bases, with 10 bases lying between them. In germline, CDR1 is SNHLY, CDR2 FYNNEI. The CDR3 runs to 12 residues. The CDR3 here is CASSREVGELFF. As DNA, the CDR3 is TGTGCCAGCAGCCGTGAAGTGGGGGAGCTGTTTTTT.

Turning to this clone: Other nucleotide sequences in the sample specify the same CDR3. The chain couples TRBV2 to TRBJ2-1; D remains ambiguous. CDR1 and CDR2 (germline): SNHLY, FYNNEI. Trimming removed 6 bases from V and 5 bases from J, with 17 bases in between. This CDR3 region has 15 residues. DNA for the CDR3: TGTGCCAGCAGCCAGACCAGCGATTCTAACAATGAGCAGTTCTTC. Amino acid sequence: CASSQTSDSNNEQFF.

This clone has a single count. This rearrangement joins TRBV9 to TRBJ2-1; 8 positions agree with TRBD1. The ends lost 3 bases at V and 4 bases at J; junction bases unmatched: 15. This CDR3 is 18 amino acids long. Germline V lookup: CDR1 SGDLS, CDR2 YYNGEE. The CDR3 region has the DNA TGTGCCAGCAGCGCGACCACCTCCGGGACAGGACTATACAATGAGCAGTTCTTC. This encodes CASSATTSGTGLYNEQFF.

The chain has TRBV29-1 and TRBJ2-7, with D possibly TRBD2 on 7 matching bases. The V end was cut by 6 bases, the J end by 0 bases, with 15 bases between. The CDR3 loop spans 14 amino acids. Germline-derived CDR1 and CDR2 are SQVTM and ANQGSEA. The CDR3: CSVREGGSSYEQYF. The DNA for the CDR3 is TGCAGCGTCAGGGAGGGGGGAAGCTCCTACGAGCAGTACTTC.

The V call is TRBV28, the J call TRBJ1-6, with 10 bases matching TRBD1. This CDR3 has 18 amino acids. Germline V gene data show CDR1 as MDHEN and CDR2 as SYDVKM. V was clipped by 5 bases and J by 3 bases; unmatched bases: 10. The CDR3 DNA reads as TGTGCCAGCAGTCTCGTCCCGGGACAGGGGAACTATAATTCACCCCTCCACTTT. Translating gives CASSLVPGQGNYNSPLHF.

This clone was recorded once. This sequence joins TRBV5-4 and TRBJ2-5, with TRBD2 as a possible D gene (6 bases). The CDR3 is 15 residues long. With 0 bases removed from V and 1 base from J, the gap between germline ends came to 10 bases. The germline V gene has CDR1 SGHNT and CDR2 YYREEE (reference sequence). The CDR3 DNA reads TGTGCCAGCAGCTTGGCCCGGGGGAGCCAAGAGACCCAGTACTTC. Translating it yields CASSLARGSQETQYF.

V is TRBV9 and J is TRBJ1-1, with a tentative D call TRBD1 (5 bases). CDR1 is SGDLS, CDR2 YYNGEE, per germline. The CDR3 has 14 residues. The ends were cut back, 0 bases at V and 3 bases at J, with 9 bases in the middle. CDR3 nucleotide sequence: TGTGCCAGCAGCGTAGTTGGGGGGTACACTGAAGCTTTCTTT. It encodes CASSVVGGYTEAFF.

The chain carries TRBV18 and TRBJ2-2, with TRBD1 identical over 8 bases. V shed 4 bases, J shed 6 bases, and the junction held 4 bases outside the gene matches. The germline gives CDR1 KGHSH, CDR2 LQKENI. The CDR3 contains 14 residues. The CDR3 DNA reads as TGTGCCAGCTCACGACAGGGGAAAGCCGGGGAGCTGTTTTTT. Translation gives CASSRQGKAGELFF.

V gene TRBV19 combines with J gene TRBJ1-1, with D unresolved. This CDR3 has 12 amino acids. CDR1 is LNHDA and CDR2 is SQIVND in the germline V gene (reference sequence). The V and J ends lost 4 bases and 2 bases respectively, with 5 bases between them. The CDR3 nucleotides are TGTGCCAGTAGTAGTCGTAACACTGAAGCTTTCTTT. It encodes CASSSRNTEAFF.

The chain links TRBV6-1 to TRBJ1-1; D gene ambiguous. Per germline, CDR1 MNHNS and CDR2 SASEGT. Deletions cut 2 bases from V and 5 bases from J, with 12 bases between. CDR3 length: 14 amino acids. CDR3 sequence (DNA): TGTGCCAGCAGTGAAAATATGTTTGGGACTGAAGCTTTCTTT. This codes for CASSENMFGTEAFF.

This sequence joins TRBV5-1 and TRBJ2-2, with D possibly TRBD1 on 6 matching bases. The germline CDR1 and CDR2 sequences are SGHRS and YFSETQ. CDR3 length: 16 amino acids. V lost 6 bases and J 0 bases, leaving 15 bases between the germline ends. The CDR3 nucleotides are TGCGCCAGCAACCTACAGGGCCCAGCGAACACCGGGGAGCTGTTTTTT. This codes for CASNLQGPANTGELFF.